These T cell receptor beta chains were read from a single sample in a study of blood T cells in healthy people across ages. TCRdb re-derived calls from the 5' RACE reads in MiXCR, one entry per CDR3 protein. The repertoire holds 750,000 to 1,000,000 distinct CDR3 sequences, with roughly 28% as singletons. These data are also associated with another study on T cells of mothers and their children.

Sequenced: blood. All receptors come from a woman in her 40s in good health. CDR3s include the opening cysteine and the closing phenylalanine or tryptophan. A D gene is named only where the DNA matches it firmly. Size tells how often a clone was seen (once, few, many) or the class of an expanded clone, and some rows leave it out.

>TRBJ2-5|.|.|TRBV7-3
TGTGCCAGCAGCTCCTACTTGGGTGAGCAGTACTTC
CASSSYLGEQYF
>TRBJ2-1|TRBD2|many|TRBV27
TGTGCCAGCAGTTCCTCCCGGACTAGCGGGGAGTCCAAACTCTCCTACAATGAGCAGTTCTTC
CASSSSRTSGESKLSYNEQFF
>TRBJ1-1|.|few|TRBV25-1
TGTGCCAGCAGTGAAAAACGCCAAGGAGAAGCTTTCTTT
CASSEKRQGEAFF
>TRBJ1-4|.|few|TRBV12-3/TRBV12-4
TGTGCCAGCAGTTGGTCTGGGGCGCCAACTAATGAAAAACTGTTTTTT
CASSWSGAPTNEKLFF
>TRBJ2-1|TRBD1|many|TRBV5-1
TGCGCCAGCAAAATCTGGGACAGATACAATGAGCAGTTCTTC
CASKIWDRYNEQFF
>TRBJ1-4|.|.|TRBV6-6
TGTGCCAGCAGTTACTCGAGGGAGGTCGAGGTGGGAAAACTGTTTTTT
CASSYSREVEVGKLFF
>TRBJ2-7|TRBD1|.|TRBV12-3/TRBV12-4
TGTGCCAGCAGCCGACAGGGCGGATACTACGAGCAGTACTTC
CASSRQGGYYEQYF
>TRBJ2-1|.|.|TRBV7-2
TGTGCCAGCAGCTTAGGATTGGGGTCAGGGAATATCAATGGGCAGTTCTTC
CASSLGLGSGNINGQFF
>TRBJ2-4|.|many|TRBV20-1
TGCAGTGCTAGAGATCGGATCCCAGTGACCAAAAACATTCAGTACTTC
CSARDRIPVTKNIQYF
>TRBJ2-3|.|.|TRBV11-2
TGTGCCAGCAGCTCCTACTCGGGACGCAAAACAGATACGCAGTATTTT
CASSSYSGRKTDTQYF
>TRBJ2-6|.|many|TRBV28
TGTGCCAGCAGTCGGCTACAGGGAACGTACGTCCTGACTTTC
CASSRLQGTYVLTF
>TRBJ2-7|TRBD1|many|TRBV28
TGTGCCAGCAGAACCGGGACAGGGGAATACGAGCAGTACTTC
CASRTGTGEYEQYF
>TRBJ2-4|TRBD1|many|TRBV7-9
TGTGCCAGCAGTTATAGTCGGGACAGGACAAACATTCAGTACTTC
CASSYSRDRTNIQYF
>TRBJ2-5|TRBD2|many|TRBV7-2
TGTGCCAGCAGCTTAGCAAGTAGCGGGGGGCAAGAGACCCAGTACTTC
CASSLASSGGQETQYF
>TRBJ2-4|TRBD1|.|TRBV29-1
TGCAGCGTCGAAGCGCCGGGACAGGGGGATCTCTACGGGCAGTACTTC
CSVEAPGQGDLYGQYF
>TRBJ2-5|TRBD1|.|TRBV3-1
TGTGCCAGCAGCCGCGGGACAGGTGGGGTCGGGACCCAGTACTTC
CASSRGTGGVGTQYF
>TRBJ2-7|.|few|TRBV21-1
TGTGCCAGCATAAGGACGGGGGCGGTCGAGCAGTACTTC
CASIRTGAVEQYF
>TRBJ2-4|.|.|TRBV28
TGTGCCAGCAGTTTACCCGGTGGAAACATTCAGTACTTC
CASSLPGGNIQYF
>TRBJ1-1|TRBD1|.|TRBV27
TGTGCCAGCAGTTTAAGACAGGGTTTGAGCACTGAAGCTTTCTTT
CASSLRQGLSTEAFF
>TRBJ2-5|.|.|TRBV28
TGTGCCATCGCACCTGGGGGCGGGTCTGTGGAGACCCAGTACTTC
CAIAPGGGSVETQYF
>TRBJ2-6|.|.|TRBV5-1
TGCGCCAGCGGCTTGGCCGACAGAGTGTCTATCTCTGGGGCCAACGTCCTGACTTTC
CASGLADRVSISGANVLTF
>TRBJ2-1|.|few|TRBV3-1
TGTGCCAGCAGCCAAGCCCCAGGGCCCGATGAGCAGTTCTTC
CASSQAPGPDEQFF
>TRBJ2-7|TRBD1|many|TRBV5-1
TGCGCCAGCAGTCCTCGTACGGGACAGGGCTCAGACGAGCAGTACTTC
CASSPRTGQGSDEQYF
>TRBJ1-2|.|few|TRBV20-1
TGCAGTGCTGTCGGGACTCGGGGCTACACCTTC
CSAVGTRGYTF
>TRBJ1-5|.|.|TRBV7-2
TGTGCCAGCAGCATGGACGACAGGCGTCAGCCCCAGCATTTT
CASSMDDRRQPQHF
>TRBJ1-2|TRBD1|many|TRBV3-1
TGTGCCAGCAGCCAAGGACAGGGAGGGAATGGCTACACCTTC
CASSQGQGGNGYTF
>TRBJ2-2|TRBD1|.|TRBV9
TGTGCCAGCACGAACGCAGGGGGGAACACCGGGGAGCTGTTTTTT
CASTNAGGNTGELFF
>TRBJ2-5|.|few|TRBV3-1
TGTGCCAGCAGCCCAAGGTCTCAAGAAGAGACCCAGTACTTC
CASSPRSQEETQYF
>TRBJ1-1|TRBD1|.|TRBV7-6
TGTGCCAGCAGCCAACGGACAGGGAAGTCTGAAGCTTTCTTT
CASSQRTGKSEAFF
>TRBJ2-7|.|.|TRBV7-8
TGTGCCAGCAGCACAGGACCGGGACCCGACTACGAGCAGTACTTC
CASSTGPGPDYEQYF
>TRBJ2-6|.|.|TRBV25-1
TGTGCCAGCACGAAGGGGCAGGGTGGGGCCAACGTCCTGACTTTC
CASTKGQGGANVLTF
>TRBJ2-7|.|.|TRBV21-1
TGTGCCAGCAGCAAAGAGGGGGGCTCCTACGAGCAGTACTTC
CASSKEGGSYEQYF
>TRBJ2-2|.|.|TRBV5-1
TGCGCCAGCAGCTGGGACGTGAACACCGGGGAGCTGTTTTTT
CASSWDVNTGELFF
>TRBJ2-5|TRBD1|.|TRBV6-2/TRBV6-3
TGTGCCAGCAGCCCAGGGGGCGCGCCCACGATGGGTGAGCAGTACTTC
CASSPGGAPTMGEQYF
>TRBJ1-2|.|.|TRBV6-2/TRBV6-3
TGTGCCAGCAGTTACGGTCGACAGAAAAACTATGGCTACACCTTC
CASSYGRQKNYGYTF
>TRBJ1-5|.|.|TRBV12-3/TRBV12-4
TGTGCCAGCAGTTTAAGGGTCGGGGGGCGGCAGCCCCAGCATTTT
CASSLRVGGRQPQHF
>TRBJ1-4|.|.|TRBV3-1
TGTGCCAGCAGCCAAGAACAGCAAGCCGGAAAACCGTTTTTT
CASSQEQQAGKPFF